Following are 9 T cell receptor beta chains from one sample sequenced in a study of response to subunit inactivated influenza vaccine. TCRdb re-called the RT-PCR reads with MiXCR, one entry per CDR3 protein. The table shows 860,000 or so distinct CDR3 sequences, with 20% to 25% occurring only once. The sample consisted of PBMCs from blood, taken roughly 5 days after vaccination. These receptors all stem from a middle-aged man who received an inactivated influenza vaccine.

This clonotype was detected only once. The V call is TRBV6-2 or TRBV6-3, the J call TRBJ2-7; 10 bases map to TRBD2. The CDR3 runs to 15 residues. V dropped 6 bases and J dropped 0; count of bases not matched to a gene: 5. Germline CDR1 MNHEY, CDR2 SVGEGT. The CDR3 reads CASSPGLAISYEQYF. The CDR3 DNA is TGTGCCAGCAGCCCGGGACTAGCGATCTCCTACGAGCAGTACTTC.

V and J are TRBV11-2 and TRBJ2-5; no definite D call. V shed 8 bases and J shed 5 bases, with 9 bases lying between them. The germline V gene encodes CDR1 SGHAT and CDR2 FQNNGV. The CDR3 is made up of 11 amino acids. CDR3 sequence: CASELGETQYF. The DNA for the CDR3 is TGTGCCAGCGAGTTAGGGGAGACCCAGTACTTC.

This clonotype was detected only a few times. The DNA for the CDR3 is TGCGCCAGCAGCCCGCTTGATGCCCAAGAGACCCAGTACTTC. This gives the protein CASSPLDAQETQYF. This chain links TRBV5-1 with TRBJ2-5; no reliable D call. CDR1 and CDR2 from the germline V gene are SGHRS and YFSETQ. CDR3 size: 14 residues. Between the trimmed V and J ends, which lost 4 bases and 1 base, there was a span of 11 bases.

This clonotype was recorded at least ten times. This chain links TRBV2 with TRBJ2-5, with D perhaps matching TRBD2 (5 bases). V was cut by 7 bases and J by 3 bases, with 12 bases left in between. CDR1 is SNHLY, CDR2 FYNNEI, per germline. CDR3 size: 13 residues. CDR3 amino acids: CASTITREETQYF. CDR3 DNA sequence: TGTGCCAGCACAATTACTAGAGAAGAGACCCAGTACTTC. The full variable domain, with the rest looked up from reference TRBV2 and TRBJ2-5, is EPEVTQTPSHQVTQMGQEVILRCVPISNHLYFYWYRQILGQKVEFLVSFYNNEISEKSEIFDDQFSVERPDGSNFTLKIRSTKLEDSAMYFCASTITREETQYFGPGTRLLVL.

V is TRBV12-3 or TRBV12-4 and J is TRBJ2-2, with TRBD2 matching 12 bases. This CDR3 spans 16 amino acids. V lost 5 bases, J lost 9 bases, and 10 bases stayed unmatched. The CDR3 is CASSPDSSGRGRELFF. The CDR3 DNA follows: TGTGCCAGCAGTCCTGATTCTAGCGGGAGGGGCAGGGAGCTGTTTTTT.

The rearrangement links TRBV6-1 to TRBJ2-1, with TRBD1 as a possible D gene (5 bases). V lost 7 bases to trimming and J lost 0 bases, with 10 bases between them. The CDR3 covers 14 residues. CDR1 MNHNS and CDR2 SASEGT come from the germline V gene. DNA for the CDR3: TGTGCCAGCACCGAGACAGCCTCCTACAATGAGCAGTTCTTC. Its translation: CASTETASYNEQFF.

This chain links TRBV5-6 with TRBJ2-1; D is ambiguous. The CDR3 covers 13 residues. The V end lost 9 bases, the J end lost 10 bases, and 20 bases lay between the germline ends. Germline V lookup: CDR1 SGHDT, CDR2 YYEEEE. Here the CDR3 reads CAMGPGLLEEQFF. As DNA, the CDR3 is TGTGCCATGGGCCCCGGGCTCCTAGAAGAGCAGTTCTTC.

Regarding this clonotype: The germline gene is not matched at one end of the junction; a read error may be the cause. This sequence joins TRBV7-8 and TRBJ2-5; 11 bases agree with TRBD1. Germline CDR1 reads SGHVS; CDR2 reads FQNEAQ. The CDR3 is 15 amino acids. Here the CDR3 reads CASSLAGQGAETQYF. The DNA for the CDR3 is TGTGCCAGCAGCCTAGCAGGACAGGGGGCTGAGACCCAGTACTTC.

This clonotype was detected a few times. The V call is TRBV28, the J call TRBJ2-7, with D perhaps TRBD2 (5 bases). Trimming stripped 7 bases from V and 0 bases from J, with 13 bases between. This CDR3 spans 14 amino acids. The germline V gene encodes CDR1 MDHEN and CDR2 SYDVKM. The chain's CDR3 is CASTPIRGSYEQYF. The CDR3 coding sequence is TGTGCCAGCACTCCTATCCGGGGCTCCTACGAGCAGTACTTC.